Below are 25 T cell receptor beta chains sequenced from a single sample in a study of CD4 T cells in relation to SARS-CoV-2 and coronaviruses. Profiling relied on immunoSEQ multiplex PCR, and the TCRdb table lists in-frame clones only, not all of them. This sample has some 20,000 clones; about three quarters occur once, and the top ten carry more than 14%. The antigens for these receptors are not known. The unexposed donors gave CD4+ T cells in about 2010-2019, prior to COVID-19. CD4+ T cells were isolated from the cells after around 9 days of culture. Sequenced: CD4+ T cells from PBMCs, cultured in vitro. The receptors were sampled from a human donor in good health.

The chain recombines TRBV7-9 with TRBJ2-5; no reliable D call. CDR3 length equals 12 residues. V was cut by 2 bases and J by 7 bases, with 8 bases left in between. CDR1 is SEHNR and CDR2 is FQNEAQ in the germline V gene (reference sequence). The CDR3 coding sequence is TGTGCCAGCAGCTTAACGGAAGGGACCCAGTACTTC. Its translation: CASSLTEGTQYF.

The V call is TRBV12-5, the J call TRBJ1-4; D remains unclear. From germline, CDR1 is LGHNT and CDR2 FRNRAP. This CDR3 spans 12 amino acids. Trimming removed 3 bases from V and 7 bases from J, with 6 bases in between. The CDR3: CASGFQVEKLFF. As DNA, the CDR3 is TGTGCTAGTGGTTTCCAAGTTGAAAAACTGTTTTTT.

This chain links TRBV4-3 with TRBJ2-7; D unclear. The CDR3 contains 16 residues. V lost 0 bases to trimming and J lost 4 bases, with 16 bases between them. Germline V lookup: CDR1 LGHNA, CDR2 YSLEER. DNA of the CDR3: TGCGCCAGCAGCCAAGAGTATACGACCGTCGCTTACGAGCAGTACTTC. Its translation: CASSQEYTTVAYEQYF.

This clone was picked up one time. The V and J genes are TRBV5-6 and TRBJ2-2; 9 bases match TRBD1. J was trimmed by 7 bases and V by 2 bases; bases with no gene match: 3. Germline assignment: CDR1 SGHDT and CDR2 YYEEEE. CDR3 length equals 14 residues. The CDR3 here is CASSLQGAIGELFF. Written as DNA, the CDR3 is TGTGCCAGCAGCTTACAGGGGGCTATCGGGGAGCTGTTTTTT.

The chain recombines TRBV18 with TRBJ1-2; D is unclear. The V end lost 1 base, the J end lost 6 bases, and 3 bases lay between the germline ends. There are 11 residues in the CDR3. The germline CDR1 and CDR2 sequences are KGHSH and LQKENI. The chain's CDR3 is CASSPQNGYTF. Written as DNA, the CDR3 is TGTGCCAGCTCACCACAAAATGGCTACACCTTC.

The V and J genes are TRBV12-3 or TRBV12-4 and TRBJ1-1, with 8 bases identical to TRBD1. This CDR3 region has 13 residues. V lost 6 bases to trimming and J lost 4 bases; unmatched junction nucleotides: 4. CDR3 protein: CASSRTGTTEAFF. CDR3 in DNA: TGTGCCAGCAGCCGGACAGGGACCACTGAAGCTTTCTTT.

The rearrangement joins TRBV10-3 to TRBJ2-1; D perhaps matches TRBD2 (6 bases). This CDR3 is 14 amino acids long. V was shortened by 8 bases and J by 3 bases, with 14 bases between the two germline ends. CDR1 and CDR2 (germline): ENHRY, SYGVKD. The CDR3 nucleotides are TGTGCCATCGGGGAGCGGGCGGACTACAATGAGCAGTTCTTC. This sequence encodes CAIGERADYNEQFF.

The rearrangement joins TRBV5-1 to TRBJ2-3, with 10 nucleotides matching TRBD2. CDR1 and CDR2 (germline): SGHRS, YFSETQ. V trimming: 4 bases; J trimming: 0 bases; junction bases outside the gene matches: 5. The CDR3 covers 16 residues. CDR3 sequence reads: CASSPGLAFSTDTQYF. DNA of the CDR3: TGCGCCAGCAGCCCGGGACTAGCGTTTAGCACAGATACGCAGTATTTT.

This clone was counted once. This sequence joins TRBV5-4 and TRBJ1-2; D remains unclear. The germline V gene has CDR1 SGHNT and CDR2 YYREEE (reference sequence). CDR3 length equals 16 residues. Trimming stripped 2 bases from V and 0 bases from J, with 14 bases between. The CDR3 DNA sequence: TGTGCCAGCAGCTTTGGAGGGCGGGAAGCTAACTATGGCTACACCTTC. This encodes CASSFGGREANYGYTF.

The gene calls are TRBV4-3 and TRBJ1-2, with unresolved D. Germline V CDR1 and CDR2: LGHNA, YSLEER. The CDR3 consists of 16 residues. Trimming took 1 base from V and 4 from J, leaving 16 bases between them. DNA of the CDR3: TGCGCCAGCAGCCAAGGTGATAGCAATAGGATCTATGGCTACACCTTC. Translating gives CASSQGDSNRIYGYTF.

The V and J genes are TRBV19 and TRBJ2-7, with TRBD1 identical over 9 bases. V shed 4 bases, J shed 3 bases, and the junction held 7 bases outside the gene matches. The CDR3 extends over 15 amino acids. Germline V gene data show CDR1 as LNHDA and CDR2 as SQIVND (reference sequence). The CDR3 spells CASSNTGGFHYEQYF. CDR3 nucleotide sequence: TGTGCCAGTAGTAATACAGGGGGCTTCCACTACGAGCAGTACTTC. The whole variable domain, remainder taken from reference TRBV19 and TRBJ2-7, is DGGITQSPKYLFRKEGQNVTLSCEQNLNHDAMYWYRQDPGQGLRLIYYSQIVNDFQKGDIAEGYSVSREKKESFPLTVTSAQKNPTAFYLCASSNTGGFHYEQYFGPGTRLTVT.

The chain combines TRBV25-1 with TRBJ2-1, with 11 bases fitting TRBD2. Looked up from germline, CDR1 is MGHDK and CDR2 is SYGVNS. The ends lost 6 bases at V and 6 bases at J; junction bases unmatched: 4. This CDR3 is built from 14 residues. The CDR3 bases are TGTGCCAGCAGACTAGCGGGAGAGGGCAATGAGCAGTTCTTC. Protein sequence: CASRLAGEGNEQFF.

The CDR3 nucleotides are TGTGCCAGCAGCCCGAGTCGGGACACCGGCCAAGCTTTCTTT. Its translation: CASSPSRDTGQAFF. This chain joins TRBV11-3 and TRBJ1-1; D is perhaps TRBD1 (6 bases). The V gene's germline CDR1 is SGHNT and CDR2 YENEEA. The CDR3 is 14 amino acids. Trimming shortened V by 5 bases and J by 9 bases, and 19 bases separated the two germline ends.

This clone was observed once. The chain recombines TRBV19 with TRBJ1-2; 8 positions agree with TRBD1. V dropped 8 bases and J dropped 1; count of bases not matched to a gene: 12. This CDR3 comprises 16 residues. Germline assignment: CDR1 LNHDA and CDR2 SQIVND (reference sequence). CDR3 sequence: CASSTQGAPFNYGYTF. The CDR3 DNA is TGTGCCAGTTCCACTCAGGGGGCCCCATTTAACTATGGCTACACCTTC.

This clone has more than one count but fewer than ten. The chain combines TRBV6-6 with TRBJ1-5, with a possible D match to TRBD1 (5 bases). From germline, CDR1 is MNHNY and CDR2 SVGAGI (reference sequence). Trimming cost V 0 bases and J 5 bases, with 14 bases left between them. This CDR3 has 16 amino acids. This CDR3 is CASSYSPWTLDQPQHF. In nucleotides, the CDR3 is TGTGCCAGCAGTTACTCGCCTTGGACATTAGATCAGCCCCAGCATTTT.

This clone was found a few times. The V gene is TRBV6-2 or TRBV6-3, the J gene TRBJ1-1, with no clear D. V was pared by 2 bases and J by 4 bases, with 17 bases between. The CDR3 is made up of 16 amino acids. CDR1 MNHEY and CDR2 SVGEGT come from the germline V gene. Written as DNA, the CDR3 is TGTGCCAGCAGTTACCCTCGGCCCCTGAAGCCCACTGAAGCTTTCTTT. Amino acid sequence: CASSYPRPLKPTEAFF.

V and J are TRBV6-5 and TRBJ2-5, with D possibly called TRBD1 or TRBD2 (5 bases each). The germline CDR1 and CDR2 sequences are MNHEY and SVGAGI. V was clipped by 4 bases and J by 3 bases, with 15 bases between them. CDR3 length: 15 residues. The CDR3 reads CASSSGTRFKETQYF. The CDR3 bases are TGTGCCAGCAGTTCCGGGACCCGTTTTAAAGAGACCCAGTACTTC.

This clone was counted a few times. The chain uses TRBV18 and TRBJ2-7; possibly TRBD2 for D (7 bases). The CDR3 length is 13 residues. CDR1 and CDR2 (germline): KGHSH, LQKENI. The V end lost 4 bases, the J end lost 2 bases, and 9 bases lay between the germline ends. The CDR3 loop reads CASSRGGPYEQYF. The CDR3 DNA follows: TGTGCCAGCTCACGCGGGGGCCCCTACGAGCAGTACTTC.

The V and J genes are TRBV5-1 and TRBJ2-2; TRBD1 matches 8 bases. Germline trimming cut 4 bases from V and 2 bases from J; bases unmatched to any gene: 4. Germline V lookup: CDR1 SGHRS, CDR2 YFSETQ. The CDR3 is 15 residues long. CDR3 protein: CASSGQGANTGELFF. CDR3 DNA: TGCGCCAGCAGCGGACAGGGCGCCAACACCGGGGAGCTGTTTTTT.

This clone was observed once. The chain is built from TRBV13 and TRBJ2-5; 7 nucleotides match TRBD2. This CDR3 is built from 16 residues. J was trimmed by 2 bases and V by 5 bases; bases with no gene match: 11. The germline CDR1 and CDR2 sequences are PRHDT and FYEKMQ (reference sequence). The CDR3 DNA reads TGTGCCAGCAGCCCCCCCGACCAGCGGGGTCAAGAGACCCAGTACTTC. Its translation: CASSPPDQRGQETQYF. Full variable domain (missing parts from reference TRBV13 and TRBJ2-5): AAGVIQSPRHLIKEKRETATLKCYPIPRHDTVYWYQQGPGQDPQFLISFYEKMQSDKGSIPDRFSAQQFSDYHSELNMSSLELGDSALYFCASSPPDQRGQETQYFGPGTRLLVL.

This clone was found a few times. V gene TRBV10-1 combines with J gene TRBJ1-6, with a possible D match to TRBD1 (6 bases). V was cut by 7 bases and J by 9 bases, with 13 bases left in between. This CDR3 contains 13 residues. Per germline, CDR1 WNHNN and CDR2 SYGVQD (reference sequence). The CDR3 loop reads CASIYRVCSPLHF. The CDR3 DNA is TGCGCCAGCATTTACAGGGTTTGTTCACCCCTCCACTTT.

The chain joins TRBV4-1 to TRBJ2-5, with TRBD2 matching over 9 bases. V dropped 2 bases and J dropped 10; count of bases not matched to a gene: 2. This CDR3 region has 12 residues. In germline, CDR1 is MGHRA, CDR2 YSYEKL. CDR3 loop: CASSQLSGGQYF. The CDR3 DNA is TGCGCCAGCAGCCAACTTAGCGGGGGCCAGTACTTC.

The V and J genes are TRBV7-9 and TRBJ1-6, with D perhaps TRBD1 (6 bases). This CDR3 has 15 amino acids. Germline CDR1 is SEHNR and CDR2 is FQNEAQ (reference sequence). Trimming left V 6 bases short and J 7 bases short, with 16 bases between. Here the CDR3 reads CASSFEGGGNSPLHF. The CDR3 DNA sequence: TGTGCCAGCAGTTTCGAGGGGGGGGGCAATTCACCCCTCCACTTT.

The CDR3 region has the DNA TGCAGCGTGGGGACAAACCAGTACGAGCAGTACTTC. It is translated as CSVGTNQYEQYF. The chain recombines TRBV29-1 with TRBJ2-7; tentative D call: TRBD1 (6 bases). V was trimmed by 6 bases and J by 4 bases, leaving 13 bases between them. Germline V CDR1 and CDR2: SQVTM, ANQGSEA. The CDR3 extends over 12 amino acids.

The chain employs TRBV4-3 and TRBJ2-2; D possibly corresponds to TRBD1 (6 bases). CDR3 length: 13 residues. Deletions cut 5 bases from V and 5 bases from J, with 9 bases between. The germline V gene encodes CDR1 LGHNA and CDR2 YSLEER. This CDR3 reads CASSIQGTGELFF. The CDR3 DNA is TGCGCCAGCAGCATCCAGGGGACCGGGGAGCTGTTTTTT.